The next 12 T cell receptor beta chains were all read from a single sample in a study of blood T cell repertoires in COVID-19. Data came from immunoSEQ multiplex PCR; TCRdb stores just in-frame clones and leaves some out. The table has some 170,000 clones, roughly 87% seen once. Sequenced sample: peripheral blood. All receptors come from a woman aged 55 to 70 who had recovered from COVID-19.

The chain carries TRBV18 and TRBJ2-3; D is undetermined. Germline lookup yields CDR1 KGHSH and CDR2 LQKENI. This CDR3 region has 14 residues. Trimming took 3 bases from V and 1 from J, leaving 8 bases between them. The DNA of the CDR3 is TGTGCCAGCTCACCGGTATCAGGCACAGATACGCAGTATTTT. This gives the protein CASSPVSGTDTQYF. The whole variable domain, remainder taken from reference TRBV18 and TRBJ2-3, is NAGVMQNPRHLVRRRGQEARLRCSPMKGHSHVYWYRQLPEEGLKFMVYLQKENIIDESGMPKERFSAEFPKEGPSILRIQQVVRGDSAAYFCASSPVSGTDTQYFGPGTRLTVL.

V usage is TRBV5-1 and J usage is TRBJ1-6, with D unresolved. V shed 3 bases and J shed 10 bases, with 14 bases lying between them. Germline-derived CDR1 and CDR2 are SGHRS and YFSETQ. The CDR3 totals 14 residues. CDR3 loop: CASSSGEATSPLHF. The CDR3 DNA reads as TGCGCCAGCAGCTCCGGGGAGGCCACGTCACCCCTCCACTTT.

This clone was detected a few times. The sample has other DNA sequences that encode this CDR3 too. V usage is TRBV28 and J usage is TRBJ1-1; D is uncertain. Germline CDR1 MDHEN, CDR2 SYDVKM. The CDR3 covers 15 residues. V lost 5 bases to trimming and J lost 0 bases, with 13 bases between them. The CDR3 region is CASSLPSGMNTEAFF. For the CDR3, the DNA is TGTGCCAGCAGTCTCCCTAGCGGTATGAACACTGAAGCTTTCTTT.

This chain connects TRBV5-1 to TRBJ1-2; D is unresolved. The CDR3 loop spans 14 amino acids. Germline V lookup: CDR1 SGHRS, CDR2 YFSETQ. V was pared by 1 base and J by 8 bases, with 15 bases between. CDR3: CASSLTVAGEGYTF. The CDR3 DNA reads as TGCGCCAGCAGCTTGACTGTCGCAGGTGAAGGCTACACCTTC.

The rearrangement links TRBV3-1 (or the pseudogene TRBV3-2) to TRBJ2-3, with TRBD2 matching 8 bases. V was clipped by 5 bases and J by 1 base; unmatched bases: 8. Germline CDR1 LGHDT, CDR2 YNNKEL (reference sequence). CDR3 size: 16 residues. The DNA of the CDR3 is TGTGCCAGCAGCGCCCGCAGCGGGGGTCGCACAGATACGCAGTATTTT. Translated: CASSARSGGRTDTQYF.

V and J are TRBV9 and TRBJ1-2; D not resolved. The V end was cut by 4 bases, the J end by 4 bases, with 14 bases between. CDR1 SGDLS and CDR2 YYNGEE come from the germline V gene. The CDR3 is 14 residues long. The CDR3 DNA reads TGTGCCAGCAGCCGCCCAGGCGACCTCTATGGCTACACCTTC. Translated, it gives CASSRPGDLYGYTF.

The V and J genes are TRBV7-9 and TRBJ2-7; tentative D call: TRBD2 (7 bases). The CDR3 sequence is 14 residues long. V gave up 7 bases and J gave up 4 bases, with 17 bases separating them. Looked up from germline, CDR1 is SEHNR and CDR2 is FQNEAQ (reference sequence). CDR3 sequence reads: CASTLRGGPYEQYF. The CDR3 bases are TGTGCCAGCACCCTAAGGGGGGGCCCATACGAGCAGTACTTC.

This clone was recorded once. The chain uses TRBV25-1 and TRBJ1-4; D remains unclear. The CDR3 spans 10 residues. The germline V gene encodes CDR1 MGHDK and CDR2 SYGVNS. The V end lost 7 bases, the J end lost 9 bases, and 6 bases lay between the germline ends. The CDR3 sequence: CASINKKLFF. In DNA, the CDR3 is TGTGCCAGCATTAACAAAAAACTGTTTTTT. Drawing the rest from reference TRBV25-1 and TRBJ1-4, the complete variable domain is EADIYQTPRYLVIGTGKKITLECSQTMGHDKMYWYQQDPGMELHLIHYSYGVNSTEKGDLSSESTVSRIRTEHFPLTLESARPSHTSQYLCASINKKLFFGSGTQLSVL.

This chain uses TRBV24-1 with TRBJ2-1; D is uncertain. Germline lookup yields CDR1 KGHDR and CDR2 SFDVKD. The CDR3 has 14 residues. V shed 6 bases and J shed 3 bases, with 11 bases lying between them. The CDR3 reads CATSSQVSYNEQFF. CDR3 in DNA: TGTGCCACCAGTAGTCAGGTGAGCTACAATGAGCAGTTCTTC.

The chain carries TRBV5-1 and TRBJ2-5, with TRBD1 matching over 9 bases. This CDR3 contains 15 residues. V shed 4 bases and J 5 bases; nucleotides not matched to a gene: 9. CDR1 SGHRS and CDR2 YFSETQ come from the germline V gene. The CDR3 DNA reads as TGCGCCAGCAGCGGGGGACAGGGCAGTGCGGAGACCCAGTACTTC. Encoded protein: CASSGGQGSAETQYF. Drawing the rest from reference TRBV5-1 and TRBJ2-5, the complete variable domain is KAGVTQTPRYLIKTRGQQVTLSCSPISGHRSVSWYQQTPGQGLQFLFEYFSETQRNKGNFPGRFSGRQFSNSRSEMNVSTLELGDSALYLCASSGGQGSAETQYFGPGTRLLVL.

The chain links TRBV6-5 to TRBJ1-1, with D tentatively TRBD1 (6 bases). Germline V lookup: CDR1 MNHEY, CDR2 SVGAGI. The V gene lost 8 bases and the J gene lost 2 bases, with 12 bases spanning the gap. CDR3 size: 13 residues. The CDR3 reads CASDRRPNTEAFF. The CDR3 DNA reads as TGTGCCAGCGACAGGCGTCCAAACACTGAAGCTTTCTTT.

CDR3 DNA: TGTGCCAGCAGCGTAGATGTTTTGGGGGACAGGGGCAATGAGCAGTTCTTC. Encoded protein: CASSVDVLGDRGNEQFF. This chain links TRBV9 with TRBJ2-1; 10 bases are a match to TRBD1. Trimming removed 0 bases from V and 6 bases from J; junction bases left unmatched: 9. The CDR3 is 17 amino acids. In germline, CDR1 is SGDLS, CDR2 YYNGEE. The full variable domain, rest sourced from reference TRBV9 and TRBJ2-1, is DSGVTQTPKHLITATGQRVTLRCSPRSGDLSVYWYQQSLDQGLQFLIQYYNGEERAKGNILERFSAQQFPDLHSELNLSSLELGDSALYFCASSVDVLGDRGNEQFFGPGTRLTVL.